This is a list of T cell receptor beta chains from one sample in a study of response to subunit inactivated influenza vaccine. TCRdb called the RT-PCR reads again in MiXCR, with one record for every CDR3 protein. Counted here are around 480,000 distinct CDR3 sequences, 11% occurring once; the ten biggest clones make up 9.5% to 15%. The input for sequencing was PBMCs from blood, taken 40 to 50 days after vaccination. These receptor sequences come from a man aged 45 to 65 who received an inactivated influenza vaccine. Both conserved end residues are part of each CDR3. D genes are given only for firm matches. Clone size is shown for a subset of rows, as once, few, many or a class of expanded clone.

>few|TRBV7-9|-|TRBJ2-1
CASSVQPRRETYGQFF
TGTGCCAGCAGCGTCCAACCCCGGAGGGAAACGTATGGGCAGTTCTTC
>-|TRBV20-1|-|TRBJ2-3
CSASPASITSTDTQYF
TGCAGTGCTAGTCCCGCTAGCATCACTAGCACAGATACGCAGTATTTT
>-|TRBV12-3/TRBV12-4|-|TRBJ2-5
CASSLLGGKETQYF
TGTGCCAGCAGTTTGCTTGGGGGGAAAGAGACCCAGTACTTC
>many|TRBV20-1|-|TRBJ2-7
CSATPIGLNLEDEQYF
TGCAGTGCTACCCCTATCGGGCTAAACCTGGAGGACGAGCAGTACTTC
>few|TRBV28|TRBD1|TRBJ2-3
CASRLTGGGTDTQYF
TGTGCCAGCAGGTTGACAGGGGGAGGCACAGATACGCAGTATTTT
>many|TRBV29-1|TRBD2|TRBJ2-2
CSVAVRLAGGSRAGELFF
TGCAGCGTTGCGGTTAGATTAGCGGGGGGTTCACGGGCCGGGGAGCTGTTTTTT
>many|TRBV11-1|TRBD1|TRBJ1-6
CASSLLQGVRSPLHF
TGTGCCAGCAGCTTATTACAGGGGGTGAGATCACCCCTCCACTTT
>-|TRBV29-1|TRBD2|TRBJ2-1
CSVEGRRSGRGNEQFF
TGCAGCGTTGAGGGGCGACGTAGCGGGAGAGGGAATGAGCAGTTCTTC
>-|TRBV12-3/TRBV12-4|-|TRBJ1-5
CASSIRDNQPQHF
TGTGCCAGCAGTATCAGGGACAATCAGCCCCAGCATTTT
>-|TRBV7-2|-|TRBJ2-3
CASSPDRFFTDTQYF
TGTGCCAGCAGCCCGGACAGATTCTTCACAGATACGCAGTATTTT
>few|TRBV21-1|-|TRBJ2-3
CASSSLFTDTQYF
TGTGCCAGCAGCTCCTTATTCACAGATACGCAGTATTTT
>-|TRBV20-1|TRBD1|TRBJ2-7
CSATVPQGAMIYEQYF
TGCAGTGCTACCGTACCCCAGGGGGCGATGATCTACGAGCAGTACTTC
>-|TRBV5-5|TRBD1|TRBJ1-5
CASSQTGGSNQPQHF
TGTGCCAGCAGCCAGACAGGGGGCAGTAATCAGCCCCAGCATTTT
>-|TRBV20-1|-|TRBJ2-1
CSARITGIDYEQFF
TGCAGTGCTAGAATTACGGGAATTGACTATGAGCAGTTCTTC
>many|TRBV5-1|-|TRBJ2-3
CASRLDSSYTQYF
TGCGCCAGCCGCCTCGATTCTTCGTACACGCAGTATTTT
>many|TRBV5-1|TRBD1|TRBJ2-1
CASSPDREPYNEQFF
TGCGCCAGCAGCCCGGACAGGGAGCCCTACAATGAGCAGTTCTTC
>-|TRBV7-8|-|TRBJ1-1
CASSRADTEAFF
TGTGCCAGCAGTCGGGCGGACACTGAAGCTTTCTTT
>few|TRBV18|-|TRBJ2-3
CASSEGPPSTDTQYF
TGTGCCAGCTCAGAGGGACCCCCGAGCACAGATACGCAGTATTTT
>few|TRBV10-3|TRBD2|TRBJ2-3
CAISAGGNTDTQYF
TGTGCCATCAGTGCGGGGGGGAACACAGATACGCAGTATTTT
>-|TRBV9|-|TRBJ1-2
CASRPDGTNYGYTF
TGTGCCAGCAGGCCTGACGGGACTAACTATGGCTACACCTTC
>few|TRBV24-1|-|TRBJ2-1
CATSGLDRGSTYNEQFF
TGTGCCACCAGTGGCCTTGACAGAGGTAGCACCTACAATGAGCAGTTCTTC
>-|TRBV29-1|-|TRBJ1-1
CSASGFMKTEAFF
TGCAGCGCTTCGGGGTTCATGAAAACTGAAGCTTTCTTT
>many|TRBV12-3/TRBV12-4|-|TRBJ2-1
CASRPPNYNEQFF
TGTGCCAGCAGGCCGCCCAACTACAATGAGCAGTTCTTC
>few|TRBV20-1|-|TRBJ1-1
CSASLDQTMNTEAFF
TGCAGTGCTAGCCTAGATCAGACTATGAACACTGAAGCTTTCTTT
>few|TRBV6-2/TRBV6-3|-|TRBJ2-2
CASSSLSPNTGELFF
TGTGCCAGCAGTTCCCTTAGCCCTAACACCGGGGAGCTGTTTTTT
>few|TRBV28|-|TRBJ2-2
CASSLAGWPNTGELFF
TGTGCCAGCAGTCTCGCGGGGTGGCCGAACACCGGGGAGCTGTTTTTT
>few|TRBV7-2|-|TRBJ2-7
CASSLRDGLAYEQYF
TGTGCCAGCAGCCTAAGGGACGGTCTGGCCTACGAGCAGTACTTC
>-|TRBV6-1|-|TRBJ2-1
CASSEVRESLSYNEQFF
TGTGCCAGCAGTGAGGTACGCGAGTCCTTATCCTACAATGAGCAGTTCTTC
>-|TRBV11-2|TRBD1|TRBJ2-7
CASSTRQGSTYEQYF
TGTGCCAGCAGCACCAGACAGGGGTCCACCTACGAGCAGTACTTC
>-|TRBV9|-|TRBJ2-3
CASSVDRASSTDTQYF
TGTGCCAGCAGCGTAGATCGCGCAAGTAGCACAGATACGCAGTATTTT
>many|TRBV6-1|-|TRBJ2-2
CASSRLGLHDTGELFF
TGTGCCAGCAGCCGTCTCGGTCTTCACGATACCGGGGAGCTGTTTTTT
>-|TRBV4-2|TRBD1|TRBJ2-7
CASSSGTGEEQYF
TGTGCCAGCAGCTCCGGGACAGGGGAAGAGCAGTACTTC